The 14 T cell receptor beta chains reported below all come from one sample, sequenced in a study of blood T cell repertoires in COVID-19 (dated by TCRdb to 2020 to 2022). Libraries were constructed by the immunoSEQ multiplex PCR assay. TCRdb re-hosts the immuneACCESS table, in-frame sequences only. Its copies lack some clones; in the studies checked, an unresolved V gene accounts for under half of them, and the cause for the rest is not known. The sample has roughly 180,000 clones on record, under 85% of them singletons. The ten largest clones add up to about 1.2% of the sample. Sequencing was carried out using peripheral blood. The source is a man aged 60-69 years who had recovered from COVID-19.

There are a few counts of this clone. This chain links TRBV7-9 with TRBJ2-7; 14 nucleotides match TRBD2. The CDR3 is made up of 18 amino acids. Germline loops: CDR1 SEHNR, CDR2 FQNEAQ (reference sequence). The trim removed 0 bases at V and 2 bases at J, leaving 6 bases unmatched. Here the CDR3 reads CASSLAGLAGGGAYEQYF. CDR3 DNA sequence: TGTGCCAGCAGCTTAGCCGGACTAGCGGGGGGAGGCGCCTACGAGCAGTACTTC.

This clone came up a few times. V usage is TRBV3-1 (or the pseudogene TRBV3-2) and J usage is TRBJ1-5; 9 nucleotides agree with TRBD1. The V gene's germline CDR1 is LGHDT and CDR2 YNNKEL (reference sequence). This CDR3 is 17 amino acids long. The J segment lost 5 bases and the V segment lost 3 bases, leaving 11 bases of the junction unmatched. The CDR3 DNA sequence: TGTGCCAGCAGCCAGGGCATCCCGGGACAGGGTTATCAGCCCCAGCATTTT. It yields the protein CASSQGIPGQGYQPQHF.

The chain joins TRBV11-2 to TRBJ2-1; 9 bases fit TRBD2. V was pared by 3 bases and J by 6 bases, with 9 bases of the junction left unmatched. Germline V gives CDR1 SGHAT, CDR2 FQNNGV. The CDR3 extends over 16 amino acids. The CDR3 DNA reads TGTGCCAGCAGCTTGGCGGCGGGGGGGCTGGGCAATGAGCAGTTCTTC. Translation gives CASSLAAGGLGNEQFF.

This chain uses TRBV6-5 with TRBJ2-6, with D perhaps matching TRBD1 (6 bases). The ends were cut back, 6 bases at V and 2 bases at J, with 11 bases in the middle. The germline V gene has CDR1 MNHEY and CDR2 SVGAGI. This CDR3 is built from 15 residues. The CDR3 DNA sequence: TGTGCCAGCAGGATAGGGGGTACTGGGGCCAACGTCCTGACTTTC. This sequence encodes CASRIGGTGANVLTF.

The genes are TRBV30 and TRBJ1-6; D is uncertain. Germline CDR1 is GTSNPN and CDR2 is SVGIG (reference sequence). The CDR3 totals 14 residues. Trimming took off 2 bases at V and 1 base at J, with 6 bases between the two ends. The CDR3 spells CAWSQSSYNSPLHF. The CDR3 DNA reads as TGTGCCTGGAGTCAGTCGTCCTATAATTCACCCCTCCACTTT.

This chain links TRBV11-2 with TRBJ1-2; possible D gene TRBD1, 5 bases. V was shortened by 5 bases and J by 8 bases, with 12 bases between the two germline ends. In germline, CDR1 is SGHAT, CDR2 FQNNGV. CDR3 length equals 12 residues. CDR3 nucleotide sequence: TGTGCCAGCAGCCAGGACATTGGGGGCTACACCTTC. This encodes CASSQDIGGYTF.

This chain joins TRBV5-1 and TRBJ1-1; TRBD1 is a possible D gene (6 bases). V lost 7 bases, J lost 1 base, and 11 bases lay in between. This CDR3 spans 13 amino acids. The V gene's germline CDR1 is SGHRS and CDR2 YFSETQ. CDR3 protein: CASGKGGNTEAFF. The CDR3 bases are TGCGCCAGCGGCAAAGGGGGGAACACTGAAGCTTTCTTT.

The V and J genes are TRBV7-8 and TRBJ1-1; D uncertain. CDR3 length: 13 amino acids. Trimming stripped 5 bases from V and 3 bases from J, with 10 bases between. CDR1 is SGHVS, CDR2 FQNEAQ, per germline. The CDR3 DNA sequence: TGTGCCAGCAGCCTAAGACGGGACACTGAAGCTTTCTTT. Translation: CASSLRRDTEAFF.

The chain has TRBV11-3 and TRBJ2-3; 14 bases line up with TRBD2. The germline gives CDR1 SGHNT, CDR2 YENEEA. The V gene end was trimmed by 5 bases and the J gene end by 2 bases; junction bases not matched to a gene: 3. The CDR3 consists of 16 residues. In DNA form, the CDR3 reads TGTGCCAGCAGCACGGGACTAGCGGGAGACACAGATACGCAGTATTTT. Amino acids: CASSTGLAGDTDTQYF.

This clone was found a few times. The chain has TRBV5-8 and TRBJ1-2; D is uncertain. CDR3 length: 14 residues. Trimming removed 4 bases from V and 14 bases from J, with 24 bases in between. The V gene's germline CDR1 is SGHTS and CDR2 YDEGEE. The CDR3 here is CASSPTYGAFPRTF. For the CDR3, the DNA is TGTGCCAGCAGCCCTACTTATGGAGCATTTCCTAGAACCTTC.

The V and J genes are TRBV4-2 and TRBJ2-7; 12 bases map to TRBD1. V gave up 5 bases and J gave up 4 bases; unmatched junction bases: 3. CDR3 length equals 14 residues. CDR1 LGHNA and CDR2 YNFKEQ come from the germline V gene. The CDR3 sequence is CASSWGQGAYEQYF. The CDR3 nucleotides read TGTGCCAGCAGCTGGGGACAGGGGGCATACGAGCAGTACTTC.

To note about this clone: The sample contains more than one DNA sequence encoding this CDR3. The chain couples TRBV7-6 to TRBJ1-1; weak D call: TRBD1 (5 bases). The V end lost 1 base, the J end lost 1 base, and 10 bases lay between the germline ends. CDR3 size: 15 residues. Germline V CDR1 and CDR2: SGHVS, FNYEAQ. The CDR3 spells CASSLVGQGNTEAFF. The CDR3 DNA follows: TGTGCCAGCAGCTTAGTAGGCCAGGGGAACACTGAAGCTTTCTTT.

There are a few counts of this clone. The genes are TRBV2 and TRBJ2-3; 8 bases are shared with TRBD2. Trimming cost V 4 bases and J 4 bases; bases outside gene matches: 7. Germline-derived CDR1 and CDR2 are SNHLY and FYNNEI. CDR3 length equals 15 residues. The CDR3 DNA sequence: TGTGCCAGCAGTGGCCAGCGGGGGAGGTCAGATACGCAGTATTTT. This translates into CASSGQRGRSDTQYF. The full variable domain, rest sourced from reference TRBV2 and TRBJ2-3, is EPEVTQTPSHQVTQMGQEVILRCVPISNHLYFYWYRQILGQKVEFLVSFYNNEISEKSEIFDDQFSVERPDGSNFTLKIRSTKLEDSAMYFCASSGQRGRSDTQYFGPGTRLTVL.

CDR3 loop: CASSQGLALGTQYF. The CDR3 DNA sequence: TGTGCCAGCAGCCAAGGACTAGCATTGGGGACCCAGTACTTC. The chain recombines TRBV14 with TRBJ2-5, with 7 bases lining up with TRBD2. The CDR3 extends over 14 amino acids. The V segment lost 1 base and the J segment 7 bases; nucleotides outside the gene matches: 6. Germline assignment: CDR1 SGHDN and CDR2 FVKESK.